This T cell receptor beta chain was sequenced during a study of naive and memory T cell subsets. Notes on the study in general: Over 90% of naive TCR sequences appeared only once after error correction, unlike memory subsets.

Notes on this clonotype: Antigen specificity is unknown. A junction end diverges from the germline sequence, so it may reflect a read error.

The beta constant-region primer was an equimolar mix of two oligonucleotides covering TRBC1 and TRBC2. Ligated cDNA was amplified by four rounds of PCR with nested alpha and beta constant-region primers and SP2. The cDNA 3' end received a ligated single-stranded oligonucleotide carrying the SP2 primer and a 12-nucleotide UMI. TCRdb called the UMI-ligation and nested PCR reads again in MiXCR, with one record for every CDR3 protein. The data hold roughly 80,000 distinct CDR3 sequences, with about 8.2% observed a single time. Cells stained for CD3, CD4, CD8, CD45RA, CD27 and viability were sorted into four CD45RA/CD27 subsets. The germline V gene encodes CDR1 KGHSH and CDR2 LQKENI. This CDR3 contains 12 residues.

This receptor was identified in a human donor in good health. The chain has TRBV18 and TRBJ1-1, with D perhaps matching TRBD1 (6 bases). The specimen was naive CD8+ T cells from blood. The CDR3 DNA reads TGTACCAGCTCACCGGGCCAGGGGCTAGCTTTCTTT. It translates to CTSSPGQGLAFF. The whole variable domain, filled in from reference TRBV18 and TRBJ1-1, reads NAGVMQNPRHLVRRRGQEARLRCSPMKGHSHVYWYRQLPEEGLKFMVYLQKENIIDESGMPKERFSAEFPKEGPSILRIQQVVRGDSAAYFCTSSPGQGLAFFGQGTRLTVV.